This T cell receptor beta chain comes out of a study of blood T cell repertoires in COVID-19. On the study more broadly: The origin of the acute and convalescent COVID-19 samples was the United States, Italy and Spain. Nucleic acid was either cDNA or gDNA, and it came from T cells, B-cell-depleted T cells, or PBMCs.

Under the authors' procedure: By means of reference gene primer amplification, nucleated cell counts were estimated. The repertoire was sequenced with immunoSEQ multiplex PCR; TCRdb's copy has only in-frame clones and lacks some. The DNA was the basis for D and trimming; V, J and clone size are from that table. The data contain around 37,000 clones, about nine tenths of them seen just once; the ten biggest clones take up just over 20%. Deletions cut 4 bases from V and 0 bases from J, with 7 bases between. Germline CDR1 LGHDT, CDR2 YNNKEL (reference sequence). This CDR3 has 15 amino acids. This receptor was identified in a man aged 60 to 69 with acute or convalescent COVID-19. Material: peripheral blood. The genes are TRBV3-1 (or the pseudogene TRBV3-2) and TRBJ2-6; tentatively, D is TRBD1 (6 bases). The CDR3 region is CASSLRGSGANVLTF. CDR3 sequence (DNA): TGTGCCAGCAGCCTCAGGGGCTCTGGGGCCAACGTCCTGACTTTC.